The 31 T cell receptor beta chains below come from one sample, sequenced in a study of cytotoxic CD8 clonotypes in ibrutinib-treated CLL. Assay: immunoSEQ multiplex PCR; the TCRdb copy retains only in-frame clones and omits some. The sample has approximately 300,000 clones, almost 80% seen once. This material consisted of PBMCs, taken before ibrutinib treatment. The receptors were gathered from a human donor with chronic lymphocytic leukemia.

This rearrangement joins TRBV6-1 to TRBJ1-5; no clear D. Germline lookup yields CDR1 MNHNS and CDR2 SASEGT. The ends were cut back, 0 bases at V and 0 bases at J, with 6 bases in the middle. This CDR3 spans 15 amino acids. The CDR3 sequence: CASSEARYSNQPQHF. CDR3 coding DNA: TGTGCCAGCAGTGAAGCCCGGTATAGCAATCAGCCCCAGCATTTT.

Remarks on this clone: The junction departs from the called germline gene at one end, perhaps through a read error. The gene calls are TRBV7-7 and TRBJ2-7; tentative D call: TRBD2 (5 bases). The germline V gene encodes CDR1 SSHAT and CDR2 FNYEAQ (reference sequence). The CDR3 has 14 residues. The CDR3 sequence is CASSYAGGSYEQYF. CDR3 in DNA: TGTGCTAGCAGCTATGCAGGAGGCTCCTACGAGCAGTACTTC. Complete variable domain (other parts from reference TRBV7-7 and TRBJ2-7): GAGVSQSPRYKVTKRGQDVTLRCDPISSHATLYWYQQALGQGPEFLTYFNYEAQPDKSGLPSDRFSAERPEGSISTLTIQRTEQRDSAMYRCASSYAGGSYEQYFGPGTRLTVT.

The rearrangement joins TRBV25-1 to TRBJ2-1; 12 nucleotides align to TRBD1. Germline CDR1 and CDR2: MGHDK and SYGVNS. The CDR3 length is 18 residues. J lost 5 bases, V lost 0 bases, and 8 bases had no gene match. CDR3: CASSEYPGTGGFHNEQFF. CDR3 sequence (DNA): TGTGCCAGCAGTGAATACCCCGGGACAGGGGGCTTTCACAATGAGCAGTTCTTC.

This chain connects TRBV6-5 to TRBJ2-7, with 9 bases that match TRBD1. The ends lost 4 bases at V and 4 bases at J; junction bases unmatched: 8. This CDR3 spans 15 amino acids. Germline values: CDR1 MNHEY, CDR2 SVGAGI. Here the CDR3 reads CASSSDRGGFYEQYF. CDR3 nucleotide sequence: TGTGCCAGCAGTTCCGACAGGGGGGGCTTTTACGAGCAGTACTTC.

In this sample, this clone turned up a few times. This chain connects TRBV4-1 to TRBJ2-7, with D tentatively TRBD1 (5 bases). The CDR3 has 14 residues. The ends were cut back, 2 bases at V and 5 bases at J, with 13 bases in the middle. Germline V CDR1 and CDR2: MGHRA, YSYEKL. The CDR3 loop reads CASSQTRRVHEQYF. In nucleotides, the CDR3 is TGCGCCAGCAGCCAAACCCGCAGGGTCCACGAGCAGTACTTC.

The V call is TRBV7-2, the J call TRBJ1-5, with a possible D match to TRBD1 (5 bases). The V gene's germline CDR1 is SGHTA and CDR2 FQGNSA. This CDR3 comprises 15 residues. With 5 bases removed from V and 7 bases from J, the gap between germline ends came to 18 bases. CDR3: CASSRGGTSGQPQHF. CDR3 bases: TGTGCCAGCAGCCGGGGTGGGACTTCTGGACAGCCCCAGCATTTT.

This clone was seen just once. This rearrangement joins TRBV7-9 to TRBJ2-5; maybe TRBD2 (7 bases). This CDR3 is 17 amino acids long. Per the germline V gene, CDR1 is SEHNR and CDR2 is FQNEAQ (reference sequence). V was trimmed by 2 bases and J by 0 bases, leaving 16 bases between them. CDR3 nucleotides: TGTGCCAGCAGCTTATTGGGGCGGGGGCCCGACCAAGAGACCCAGTACTTC. Amino acids: CASSLLGRGPDQETQYF.

The chain couples TRBV9 to TRBJ2-3; no clear D. CDR1 and CDR2 (germline): SGDLS, YYNGEE. This CDR3 region has 15 residues. The germline V and J ends were trimmed by 2 bases and 1 base, with 11 bases remaining between them. This CDR3 is CASSVRGTRTDTQYF. The CDR3 nucleotides are TGTGCCAGCAGCGTTCGAGGAACGCGCACAGATACGCAGTATTTT. The full variable domain, in which reference TRBV9 and TRBJ2-3 provide the parts outside the CDR3, is DSGVTQTPKHLITATGQRVTLRCSPRSGDLSVYWYQQSLDQGLQFLIQYYNGEERAKGNILERFSAQQFPDLHSELNLSSLELGDSALYFCASSVRGTRTDTQYFGPGTRLTVL.

This clone appeared a single time. The V call is TRBV21-1, the J call TRBJ2-1. TRBV21-1 is recorded as a pseudogene. There are 13 residues in the CDR3. In nucleotides, the CDR3 is TGTGCCAGCTACTCGAAAGGGGGGAATGAGCAGTTCTTC. Protein sequence: CASYSKGGNEQFF.

The table lists this clone with a few counts. This chain joins TRBV7-3 and TRBJ2-1, with D perhaps matching TRBD2 (6 bases). This CDR3 comprises 14 residues. The V and J ends lost 6 bases and 5 bases respectively, with 14 bases between them. Germline CDR1 reads SGHTA; CDR2 reads FQGTGA. The CDR3 here is CASSRTGLDNEQFF. DNA for the CDR3: TGTGCCAGCAGTCGGACGGGACTCGACAATGAGCAGTTCTTC.

CDR3 DNA: TGTGCCAGCAGCACATGGACTCTCGCCGGGGAGCTGTTTTTT. This gives the protein CASSTWTLAGELFF. V gene TRBV7-9 combines with J gene TRBJ2-2, with TRBD2 as a possible D gene (5 bases). The length of the CDR3 is 14 residues. V gave up 5 bases and J gave up 6 bases, with 13 bases separating them. Germline values: CDR1 SEHNR, CDR2 FQNEAQ (reference sequence).

The chain employs TRBV9 and TRBJ2-7; a weak D match, TRBD2 (5 bases). This CDR3 contains 13 residues. Germline V lookup: CDR1 SGDLS, CDR2 YYNGEE. V shed 4 bases and J shed 2 bases, with 10 bases lying between them. The CDR3 loop is CASSPPGAYEQYF. For the CDR3, the DNA is TGTGCCAGCAGCCCCCCCGGGGCCTACGAGCAGTACTTC.

The V gene is TRBV15, the J gene TRBJ1-2; 11 bases map to TRBD1. The CDR3 has 14 amino acids. Trimming took 1 base from V and 7 from J; bases not matched to a gene: 2. The germline V gene has CDR1 LNHNV and CDR2 YYDKDF (reference sequence). The CDR3 coding sequence is TGTGCCACCAGCAGAGGGACAGGGGGCTTTGGCTACACCTTC. As protein: CATSRGTGGFGYTF. The variable domain in full, with the rest retrieved from reference TRBV15 and TRBJ1-2, is DAMVIQNPRYQVTQFGKPVTLSCSQTLNHNVMYWYQQKSSQAPKLLFHYYDKDFNNEADTPDNFQSRRPNTSFCFLDIRSPGLGDTAMYLCATSRGTGGFGYTFGSGTRLTVV.

This clone was observed a handful of times. The rearrangement uses TRBV30 and TRBJ1-4; no clear D. Trimming cost V 0 bases and J 8 bases, with 10 bases left between them. Germline CDR1 GTSNPN, CDR2 SVGIG (reference sequence). CDR3 length equals 13 residues. CDR3 sequence (DNA): TGTGCCTGGAGTGTTAGCGGGCGGGAAAAACTGTTTTTT. This sequence encodes CAWSVSGREKLFF.

V gene TRBV10-3 combines with J gene TRBJ2-7; 9 nucleotides line up with TRBD2. With 3 bases clipped from V and 0 bases from J, the junction kept 9 bases outside the gene matches. CDR1 and CDR2 from the germline V gene are ENHRY and SYGVKD. The CDR3 is 17 amino acids. CDR3 coding DNA: TGTGCCATCAGTGAAGGGGCTAGCGGGATTCGCTCCTACGAGCAGTACTTC. Translation: CAISEGASGIRSYEQYF.

The chain links TRBV15 to TRBJ2-7; 11 bases agree with TRBD2. The CDR3 has 14 amino acids. V shed 3 bases, J shed 2 bases, and the junction held 0 bases outside the gene matches. Germline-derived CDR1 and CDR2 are LNHNV and YYDKDF (reference sequence). The CDR3 reads CATSRTSGTYEQYF. The DNA of the CDR3 is TGTGCCACCAGCAGGACTAGCGGGACCTACGAGCAGTACTTC.

The CDR3 nucleotides are TGCGCCAGCAGCTTGGCCGGAGTAACGAGTGAGCCCCAGCATTTT. Its translation: CASSLAGVTSEPQHF. This rearrangement joins TRBV5-1 to TRBJ1-5; D remains ambiguous. Germline loops: CDR1 SGHRS, CDR2 YFSETQ. V was trimmed by 0 bases and J by 8 bases, leaving 15 bases between them. There are 15 residues in the CDR3.

The chain uses TRBV19 and TRBJ2-7; D gene ambiguous. V lost 3 bases, J lost 1 base, and 7 bases lay in between. The germline V gene has CDR1 LNHDA and CDR2 SQIVND (reference sequence). CDR3 length: 13 residues. CDR3 residues: CASSIPQSYEQYF. In nucleotides, the CDR3 is TGTGCCAGTAGTATCCCACAGTCCTACGAGCAGTACTTC.

The chain has TRBV21-1 and TRBJ1-2; the tabulated D call, TRBD1, remains unverified against the DNA. TRBV21-1 is a pseudogene. This CDR3 is 13 amino acids long. The CDR3 bases are TGTGCCAGCACCAAAGAGCAGGTTGGAGGCTACACCTTC. Translated, it gives CASTKEQVGGYTF.

The chain uses TRBV9 and TRBJ1-3; 10 positions agree with TRBD1. The CDR3 loop spans 18 amino acids. Germline V lookup: CDR1 SGDLS, CDR2 YYNGEE. With V trimmed by 4 bases and J by 7 bases, 17 bases remained unmatched. The CDR3 region is CASSPQITDRGEVNTIYF. The CDR3 nucleotides are TGTGCCAGCAGCCCACAGATCACGGACAGGGGGGAGGTTAACACCATATATTTT.

The chain employs TRBV10-3 and TRBJ2-7, with 10 bases fitting TRBD2. Germline CDR1 and CDR2: ENHRY and SYGVKD. This CDR3 comprises 14 residues. V lost 7 bases to trimming and J lost 0 bases; unmatched junction nucleotides: 3. The CDR3 region is CAITRLAGSYEQYF. As DNA, the CDR3 is TGTGCCATCACCCGACTAGCGGGCTCCTACGAGCAGTACTTC.

The chain carries TRBV18 and TRBJ2-7, with a tentative D call TRBD1 (5 bases). Germline assignment: CDR1 KGHSH and CDR2 LQKENI. The CDR3 length is 14 residues. Trimming pared 2 bases from V and 3 bases from J, leaving 11 bases between. The CDR3 loop is CASSPSAGRYEQYF. CDR3 coding DNA: TGTGCCAGCTCACCATCGGCAGGGCGCTACGAGCAGTACTTC.

This clone was observed a handful of times. J is TRBJ2-7 and V is TRBV7-9; 13 bases line up with TRBD2. Germline V gene lookup returns CDR1 SEHNR and CDR2 FQNEAQ (reference sequence). The CDR3 runs 14 residues. V shed 7 bases, J shed 6 bases, and the junction held 6 bases outside the gene matches. This CDR3 is CASIGLAGVSEQYF. The DNA for the CDR3 is TGTGCCAGCATCGGACTAGCGGGAGTAAGCGAGCAGTACTTC.

The chain couples TRBV29-1 to TRBJ2-1; TRBD2 might be the D (5 bases). Trimming removed 4 bases at V and 1 base at J, with 11 bases between. The length of the CDR3 is 14 residues. The V gene's germline CDR1 is SQVTM and CDR2 ANQGSEA. The chain's CDR3 is CSVVRDESYNEQFF. For the CDR3, the DNA is TGCAGCGTTGTACGGGATGAGTCCTACAATGAGCAGTTCTTC.

This chain joins TRBV28 and TRBJ2-6, with D perhaps matching TRBD1 (5 bases). CDR3 length: 14 amino acids. V gave up 6 bases and J gave up 1 base, with 7 bases separating them. Germline V CDR1 and CDR2: MDHEN, SYDVKM. CDR3 amino acids: CASSRQSGANVLTF. CDR3 bases: TGTGCCAGCAGCCGACAGTCTGGGGCCAACGTCCTGACTTTC.

A single count supports this clone. The chain couples TRBV7-8 to TRBJ1-3; D is possibly TRBD1 (6 bases). The CDR3 sequence is 17 residues long. V lost 1 base to trimming and J lost 0 bases, with 13 bases between them. Germline CDR1 is SGHVS and CDR2 is FQNEAQ. The CDR3 loop reads CASSLGTGRISGNTIYF. The CDR3 DNA is TGTGCCAGCAGCTTAGGTACAGGGAGAATCTCTGGAAACACCATATATTTT.

The chain uses TRBV29-1 and TRBJ2-1; TRBD1 is a possible D gene (6 bases). V lost 4 bases, J lost 5 bases, and 15 bases lay in between. The length of the CDR3 is 14 residues. Looked up from germline, CDR1 is SQVTM and CDR2 is ANQGSEA. CDR3 bases: TGCAGCGTTGTTACGGCAGGGGCAGACAATGAGCAGTTCTTC. Translating gives CSVVTAGADNEQFF.

The chain recombines TRBV28 with TRBJ2-7; no firm D call. Germline V lookup: CDR1 MDHEN, CDR2 SYDVKM. Trimming removed 8 bases at V and 4 bases at J, with 12 bases between. The CDR3 spans 12 residues. The CDR3 protein is CASGSPRYEQYF. As DNA, the CDR3 is TGTGCCAGCGGCTCCCCGAGGTACGAGCAGTACTTC. Full variable domain (outside the CDR3, taken from reference TRBV28 and TRBJ2-7): DVKVTQSSRYLVKRTGEKVFLECVQDMDHENMFWYRQDPGLGLRLIYFSYDVKMKEKGDIPEGYSVSREKKERFSLILESASTNQTSMYLCASGSPRYEQYFGPGTRLTVT.

This chain links TRBV5-6 with TRBJ1-2; possible D gene TRBD1, 6 bases. V lost 0 bases, J lost 3 bases, and 15 bases lay in between. Looked up from germline, CDR1 is SGHDT and CDR2 is YYEEEE. The CDR3 runs to 16 residues. The CDR3 DNA reads TGTGCCAGCAGCTTGGTCCAGGGGTCATATCACTATGGCTACACCTTC. This encodes CASSLVQGSYHYGYTF.

The chain's CDR3 is CASSPTGGGAYEQYF. DNA of the CDR3: TGTGCCAGCAGCCCCACCGGAGGGGGAGCCTACGAGCAGTACTTC. This chain links TRBV11-3 with TRBJ2-7, with D perhaps assigned TRBD1 or TRBD2 (6 bases each). V gave up 5 bases and J gave up 2 bases, with 16 bases separating them. The germline CDR1 and CDR2 sequences are SGHNT and YENEEA. The CDR3 covers 15 residues.

The rearrangement joins TRBV27 to TRBJ2-1, with D tentatively TRBD1 (6 bases). This CDR3 has 12 amino acids. Germline CDR1 is MNHEY and CDR2 is SMNVEV (reference sequence). Trimming removed 6 bases at V and 6 bases at J, with 9 bases between. CDR3 in DNA: TGTGCCAGCAGCGGACAGATCAATGAGCAGTTCTTC. It is translated as CASSGQINEQFF.